This T cell receptor (beta chain) was profiled in a study of metastatic and nonmetastatic thyroid tumors. This CDR3 has 15 amino acids. Germline V lookup: CDR1 SGHDN, CDR2 FVKESK. Trimming removed 1 base at V and 2 bases at J, with 10 bases between. Patients underwent thyroid surgery, and none had received any treatment before it. TCRdb used MiXCR to call clones anew from the PCR reads. The table records tens of thousands of clones, about 17% of them present only once. Ten or more counts support this clone. Sequenced input: blood. The sequence was collected from a female donor with papillary thyroid cancer or a benign thyroid nodule (not recorded which). Some clones in this sample may be carry-over from other donors' samples. The chain has TRBV14 and TRBJ2-3; D call uncertain. CDR3 in DNA: TGTGCCAGCAGCCAAGGTCTCTACCACACAGATACGCAGTATTTT. Translating gives CASSQGLYHTDTQYF.